This T cell receptor (beta chain) was documented in a study of blood T cell repertoires in COVID-19. Across the study: Sites across the United States, Italy and Spain contributed samples from acute and convalescent COVID-19. PBMCs, B-cell-depleted T cells, or T cells provided the cDNA or gDNA that made up the material.

In the source study's methods: Amplification with reference gene primers provided the estimates of nucleated cell counts. Produced via immunoSEQ multiplex PCR; TCRdb's table is partial and in-frame only. The V and J calls and clone size are taken from that table; D and trimming were inferred from the DNA. The sample contains some 210,000 clones, roughly four fifths of which appear only once. Trimming took 3 bases from V and 5 from J; bases not matched to a gene: 7. CDR3 size: 15 residues. Germline values: CDR1 WSHSY, CDR2 SAAADI. The sequence was collected from a woman between 40 and 50 years old with acute or convalescent COVID-19. The specimen sequenced was peripheral blood. This chain links TRBV10-2 with TRBJ2-1; the match to TRBD2 covers 7 bases. The CDR3, as DNA: TGCGCCAGCAGTGAAGTGGGACTACCGGACAATGAGCAGTTCTTC. Its translation: CASSEVGLPDNEQFF.